This is a list of T cell receptor beta chains from one sample in a study of blood T cell repertoires in COVID-19. Only in-frame clones appear in the TCRdb table, and some are missing; sequencing was by immunoSEQ multiplex PCR. The sample gives approximately 46,000 clones, 85% of which show up once; about 6.5% is in the top ten. The sequenced sample was peripheral blood. These receptors were collected from a man in his fifties or sixties with acute or convalescent COVID-19. The conserved cysteine and the conserved F or W are not part of the CDR3 here. Each record gives: clone size, V gene, J gene, CDR3 length, CDR3 protein. For some rows the clone size is stated as once, few or many, or as a class when expanded; others skip it.

size: NA
V: TRBV5-1
J: TRBJ1-5
length: 15
CDR3: ASSDRGTPDSNQPQH

size: NA
V: TRBV24-1
J: TRBJ2-4
length: 13
CDR3: ATSDPRAPGNIQY

size: NA
V: TRBV10-3
J: TRBJ2-5
length: 12
CDR3: AISGGQGEETQY

size: once
V: TRBV19
J: TRBJ2-3
length: 12
CDR3: ASNWGLASDTQY

size: NA
V: TRBV19
J: TRBJ2-3
length: 12
CDR3: ASRPGTGSHTQY

size: NA
V: TRBV24-1
J: TRBJ2-2
length: 14
CDR3: ATSATSSGHTGELF

size: few
V: TRBV6-4
J: TRBJ2-2
length: 12
CDR3: ASTPQTGAGELF

size: NA
V: TRBV7-9
J: TRBJ2-1
length: 11
CDR3: ASSSGLADEQF

size: NA
V: TRBV28
J: TRBJ1-4
length: 16
CDR3: ASSPVTDIQGGDEKLF

size: NA
V: TRBV28
J: TRBJ1-4
length: 12
CDR3: ASGGLPTNEKLF

size: NA
V: TRBV2
J: TRBJ2-7
length: 13
CDR3: ASSPFTSGVYEQY

size: NA
V: TRBV24-1
J: TRBJ2-1
length: 11
CDR3: ATSATDRLGRF

size: once
V: TRBV7-9
J: TRBJ2-1
length: 13
CDR3: ASSPSRTIYNEQF

size: NA
V: TRBV10-1
J: TRBJ2-3
length: 10
CDR3: ASSELGGTQY

size: NA
V: TRBV29-1
J: TRBJ2-7
length: 12
CDR3: SVGGTSLAYEQY

size: NA
V: TRBV3-1/TRBV3-2
J: TRBJ2-2
length: 12
CDR3: ASRASGGTGELF

size: NA
V: TRBV19
J: TRBJ2-5
length: 13
CDR3: ASSRTDNFQETQY

size: NA
V: TRBV3-1/TRBV3-2
J: TRBJ2-1
length: 13
CDR3: ASSQDWRPLNEQF

size: medium-sized
V: TRBV7-7
J: TRBJ2-1
length: 13
CDR3: ASSPSSGAGGEQF

size: NA
V: TRBV6-1
J: TRBJ1-6
length: 12
CDR3: ASSDTGQLSPLH

size: few
V: TRBV10-1
J: TRBJ1-1
length: 10
CDR3: ASSRGSTEAF

size: few
V: TRBV19
J: TRBJ1-5
length: 13
CDR3: ASSTRRDSHQPQH

size: NA
V: TRBV28
J: TRBJ2-7
length: 12
CDR3: ASSRSGGYDEQY

size: NA
V: TRBV5-1
J: TRBJ1-1
length: 12
CDR3: ASSPGVSNTEAF

size: NA
V: TRBV21-1
J: TRBJ2-7
length: 15
CDR3: ASSKGRDDSFSYEQY

size: NA
V: TRBV27
J: TRBJ1-1
length: 10
CDR3: ASSPPASPAF

size: NA
V: TRBV18
J: TRBJ2-3
length: 12
CDR3: ASSPTGTADTQY

size: NA
V: TRBV9
J: TRBJ2-3
length: 11
CDR3: ASSAPFADTQY

size: NA
V: TRBV11-2
J: TRBJ2-7
length: 15
CDR3: ASSIDRASTGLYEQY

size: NA
V: TRBV28
J: TRBJ1-6
length: 13
CDR3: ASSSPGQGYSPLH

size: NA
V: TRBV12-2
J: TRBJ1-2
length: 12
CDR3: ASRSRQGFYGYT

size: once
V: TRBV3-1/TRBV3-2
J: TRBJ2-4
length: 14
CDR3: ASSLRTGEAKNIQY